The T cell receptor beta chain under discussion was sequenced for a study of CDR3 diversity in severe acne. One entry per CDR3 protein results from TCRdb running MiXCR on the PCR reads. The sample records roughly 81,000 distinct CDR3 sequences, over 45% being singletons. V was cut by 8 bases and J by 0 bases, with 13 bases left in between. The CDR3 spans 14 residues. CDR1 is MNHEY and CDR2 is SVGAGI in the germline V gene. The chain joins TRBV6-5 to TRBJ1-1; D possibly corresponds to TRBD1 (6 bases). The clonotype was recovered from a male donor in good health, serving as a control. The sample consisted of blood. In nucleotides, the CDR3 is TGTGCCAGCTCCCTAGGACAGATGAACACTGAAGCTTTCTTT. Protein: CASSLGQMNTEAFF.